What follows describes a single T cell receptor beta chain. Antigen: not known. These data come from a study of beta chain features in type 1 diabetes. Overall study results and limits: TCRB CDR3s were moderately but significantly shorter in Type 1 diabetes patients in all four CD4+ subsets. Patients showed naive, central memory and Treg TCRB repertoires that appeared more similar than those of healthy donors. Possible PCR preference for shorter templates applied equally to patients and controls.

Sequencing targeted expressed TCRB transcripts, as all isolated RNA had been reverse transcribed. This table comes from immunoSEQ multiplex PCR, and its TCRdb copy is limited to in-frame clones, with some not included. The table lists under 450,000 clones, roughly 15% of them singletons. With V trimmed by 5 bases and J by 2 bases, 5 bases remained unmatched. In germline, CDR1 is SGHAT, CDR2 FQNNGV. This CDR3 has 14 amino acids. Purity exceeding 98% was reached by all sorted populations. The origin of this receptor is a woman under 30 in good health. Sequences were obtained from naive CD4+ T cells from blood. This chain connects TRBV11-2 to TRBJ2-5, with 7 bases fitting TRBD2. The CDR3 spells CASSTPGLQETQYF. The CDR3 DNA reads TGTGCCAGCAGCACACCGGGACTACAAGAGACCCAGTACTTC. The full variable domain, its missing parts supplied by reference TRBV11-2 and TRBJ2-5, is EAGVAQSPRYKIIEKRQSVAFWCNPISGHATLYWYQQILGQGPKLLIQFQNNGVVDDSQLPKDRFSAERLKGVDSTLKIQPAKLEDSAVYLCASSTPGLQETQYFGPGTRLLVL.